Below, 2 T cell receptor beta chains from the same sample are listed, as sequenced in a study of beta chain features in type 1 diabetes. The authors reverse transcribed all of the isolated RNA, so sequencing captured expressed TCRB transcripts. Sequenced by immunoSEQ multiplex PCR; TCRdb stores in-frame clones only, minus some. The sample has around 240,000 clones; around 68% are singletons. Sequencing used naive CD4+ T cells from blood. These receptor sequences come from a man aged 25 to 40 in good health.

This clone occurred once. V gene TRBV28 combines with J gene TRBJ1-2, with 9 nucleotides matching TRBD1. V shed 1 base, J shed 6 bases, and the junction held 3 bases outside the gene matches. Germline CDR1 MDHEN, CDR2 SYDVKM. The CDR3 has 14 amino acids. CDR3 amino acids: CASSLLRQGDGYTF. CDR3 bases: TGTGCCAGCAGTTTATTGCGACAGGGGGATGGCTACACCTTC.

V gene TRBV30 combines with J gene TRBJ1-1; tentative D call: TRBD1 (5 bases). The CDR3 is 11 residues long. The germline V and J ends were trimmed by 2 bases and 6 bases, with 7 bases remaining between them. Germline CDR1 GTSNPN, CDR2 SVGIG (reference sequence). DNA for the CDR3: TGTGCCTGGAGTCGGGGGGCTGAAGCTTTCTTT. It yields the protein CAWSRGAEAFF.